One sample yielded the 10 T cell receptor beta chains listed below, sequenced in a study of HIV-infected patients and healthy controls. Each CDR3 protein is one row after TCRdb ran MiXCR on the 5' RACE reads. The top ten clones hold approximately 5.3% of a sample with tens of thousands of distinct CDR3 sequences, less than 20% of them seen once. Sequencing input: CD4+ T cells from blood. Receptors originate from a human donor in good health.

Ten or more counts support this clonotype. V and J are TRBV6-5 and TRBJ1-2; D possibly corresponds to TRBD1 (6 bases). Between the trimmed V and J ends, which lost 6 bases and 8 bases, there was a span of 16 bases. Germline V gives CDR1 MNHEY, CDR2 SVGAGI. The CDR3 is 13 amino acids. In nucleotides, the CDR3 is TGTGCCAGCAGGTCGGGGGGCTTCTTGGGCTACACCTTC. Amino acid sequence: CASRSGGFLGYTF.

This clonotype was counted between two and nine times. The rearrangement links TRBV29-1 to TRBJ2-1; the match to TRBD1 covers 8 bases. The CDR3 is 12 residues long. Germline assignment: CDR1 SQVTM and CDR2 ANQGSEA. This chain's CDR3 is CSNSYRGNEQFF. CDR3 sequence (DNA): TGCAGTAACTCCTACAGGGGGAATGAGCAGTTCTTC.

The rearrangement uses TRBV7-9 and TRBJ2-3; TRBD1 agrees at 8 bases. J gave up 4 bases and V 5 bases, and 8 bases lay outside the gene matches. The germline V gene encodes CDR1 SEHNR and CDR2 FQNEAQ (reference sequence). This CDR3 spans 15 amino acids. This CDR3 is CASSRGTTGADTQYF. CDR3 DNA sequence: TGTGCCAGCAGCCGGGGTACGACAGGGGCAGATACGCAGTATTTT. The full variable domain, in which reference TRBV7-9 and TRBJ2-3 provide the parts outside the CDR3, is DTGVSQNPRHKITKRGQNVTFRCDPISEHNRLYWYRQTLGQGPEFLTYFQNEAQLEKSRLLSDRFSAERPKGSFSTLEIQRTEQGDSAMYLCASSRGTTGADTQYFGPGTRLTVL.

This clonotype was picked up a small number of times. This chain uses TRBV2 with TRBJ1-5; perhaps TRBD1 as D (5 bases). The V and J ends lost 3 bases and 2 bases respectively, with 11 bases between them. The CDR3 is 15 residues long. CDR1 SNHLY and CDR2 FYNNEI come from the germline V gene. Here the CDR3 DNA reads TGTGCCAGCAGTGAGACCAGGGCGGGCAATCAGCCCCAGCATTTT. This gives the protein CASSETRAGNQPQHF.

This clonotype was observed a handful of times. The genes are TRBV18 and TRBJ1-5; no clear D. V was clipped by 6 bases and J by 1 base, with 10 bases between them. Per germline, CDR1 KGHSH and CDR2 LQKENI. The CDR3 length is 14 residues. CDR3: CASSPSVSNQPQHF. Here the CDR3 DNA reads TGTGCCAGCTCCCCTTCGGTGAGCAATCAGCCCCAGCATTTT. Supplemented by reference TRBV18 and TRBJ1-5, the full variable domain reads NAGVMQNPRHLVRRRGQEARLRCSPMKGHSHVYWYRQLPEEGLKFMVYLQKENIIDESGMPKERFSAEFPKEGPSILRIQQVVRGDSAAYFCASSPSVSNQPQHFGDGTRLSIL.

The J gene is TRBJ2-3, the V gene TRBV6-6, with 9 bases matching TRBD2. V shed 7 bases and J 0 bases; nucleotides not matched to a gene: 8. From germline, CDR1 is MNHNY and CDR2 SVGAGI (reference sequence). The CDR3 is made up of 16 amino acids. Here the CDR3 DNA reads TGTGCCAGCACTCACAATAGCGGGGGTAGCACAGATACGCAGTATTTT. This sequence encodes CASTHNSGGSTDTQYF.

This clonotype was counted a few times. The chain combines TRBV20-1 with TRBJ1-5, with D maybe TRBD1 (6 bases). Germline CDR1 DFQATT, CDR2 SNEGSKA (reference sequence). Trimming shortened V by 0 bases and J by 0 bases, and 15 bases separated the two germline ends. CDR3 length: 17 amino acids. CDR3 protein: CSAREGHRTYSNQPQHF. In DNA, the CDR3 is TGCAGTGCTAGAGAGGGACACCGAACATATAGCAATCAGCCCCAGCATTTT.

CDR3 DNA: TGTGCCAGCAGCCCGGGGGGAATCCGACCCCGAAGTAACGTTTATGGCTACACCTTC. Amino acids: CASSPGGIRPRSNVYGYTF. This chain uses TRBV6-5 with TRBJ1-2, with D perhaps matching TRBD1 (5 bases). This CDR3 spans 19 amino acids. With 6 bases removed from V and 5 bases from J, the gap between germline ends came to 31 bases. Germline V gene sequence: CDR1 MNHEY, CDR2 SVGAGI.

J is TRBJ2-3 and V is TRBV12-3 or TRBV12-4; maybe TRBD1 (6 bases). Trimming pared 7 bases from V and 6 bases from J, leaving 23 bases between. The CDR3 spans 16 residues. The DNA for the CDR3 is TGTGCCAGCACATTGGGGGCTGGGGTCTCGGCGGATACGCAGTATTTT. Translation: CASTLGAGVSADTQYF.

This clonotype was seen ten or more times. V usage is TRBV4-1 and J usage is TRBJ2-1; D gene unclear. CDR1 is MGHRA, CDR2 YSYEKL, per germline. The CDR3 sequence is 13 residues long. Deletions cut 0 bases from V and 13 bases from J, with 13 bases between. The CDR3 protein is CASSQDTTPIQFF. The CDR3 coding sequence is TGCGCCAGCAGCCAAGATACCACCCCCATCCAGTTCTTC.